The source of this TCR beta chain is a study of blood T cell repertoires in COVID-19 (TCRdb year 2020). Broadly, across the study: Samples from collaborators originated in the United States, Italy and Spain and spanned both the acute and convalescent phases of COVID-19. The material from the prospective study consisted of cDNA or gDNA derived from T cells, B-cell-depleted T cells, or PBMCs. The dataset comprised deeply sampled blood TCRbeta repertoires from subjects exposed to, actively infected with, or recovered from COVID-19. The repertoires were released in a freely available public database intended as a resource for research on the immune response to SARS-CoV-2. The samples were drawn from two sources: the first 160 participants of the ongoing ImmuneRACE study, and 1,000 to 1,500 subjects contributed by 6 global collaborators. Nearly every sample came with metadata listing a de-identified subject ID, COVID-19 status, age in years and sex. Where available, HLA class I and class II types were taken from metadata supplied by the sample provider and were not determined by assay-based typing. Results the study describes overall, beyond this receptor: The quantity of clinical and demographic metadata differed by source and by participant and was supplied without curation.

Details on this clone: Its binding antigen is unknown. No clone much larger than this one lies a single base away; base qualities are absent.

TCRbeta CDR3 regions were amplified from genomic DNA by means of the immunoSEQ Assay, a bias-controlled multiplex PCR. In the source study's methods: The number of nucleated cells in each sample was estimated from the amplification of reference gene primers within the assay. Sequence reads were collapsed and filtered to measure the absolute abundance of every unique TCRbeta CDR3 rearrangement. For each sample, productive Simpson clonality was calculated as the square root of Simpson's diversity index over productive rearrangements. In TCRdb, the immuneACCESS table is reduced to in-frame sequences with V and J assigned. These tables do not hold every clone; where another copy was compared, an unresolved V gene accounts for under half, and the others remain unexplained. V and J calls and clone size are as listed in that table; D and trimming were resolved from the DNA. The table for this sample lists 200,000 or so clones; nearly 90% of them were counted only once. The ten top clones hold approximately 11% of the sample.

Participants in the prospective study were aged about 18 to 95 years, lived in approximately 26 United States geographic areas, and enrolled through a virtual design. Cohort assignment in the prospective study relied on participant-reported clinical history from a screening survey and a study questionnaire. For ImmuneRACE Cohort 3, a participant was defined as recovered based on two consecutive negative NP/OP PCR tests, clearance by a healthcare professional, or resolution of symptoms. Each participant in the prospective study had whole blood, serum and a nasopharyngeal or oropharyngeal swab collected by mobile phlebotomists. Participants in the prospective study had the option to provide additional blood draws and questionnaires over a roughly 2-month period. Prospective study blood samples were shipped either frozen or at room temperature before DNA extraction. Trimming leaves V shorter by 6 bases and J shorter by 2 bases, with the junction holding 9 bases beyond the gene matches. As encoded in the germline V gene, CDR1 is ENHRY while CDR2 is SYGVKD. From its cysteine to its phenylalanine, the CDR3 spans 17 amino acids. The only DNA kept is the CDR3, 51 bases in frame from the first base.

The receptor's source is a man between 25 and 39 years old who had recovered from COVID-19. The chain uses TRBV10-3 and TRBJ1-3, with 11 middle bases fitting TRBD1. The sequenced sample consisted of PBMCs or T cells enriched from blood (not recorded which). DNA sequence: TGTGCCATCAGGGATTCCGGGACAGGGGGGACTGGAAACACCATATATTTT. This is translated as CAIRDSGTGGTGNTIYF.